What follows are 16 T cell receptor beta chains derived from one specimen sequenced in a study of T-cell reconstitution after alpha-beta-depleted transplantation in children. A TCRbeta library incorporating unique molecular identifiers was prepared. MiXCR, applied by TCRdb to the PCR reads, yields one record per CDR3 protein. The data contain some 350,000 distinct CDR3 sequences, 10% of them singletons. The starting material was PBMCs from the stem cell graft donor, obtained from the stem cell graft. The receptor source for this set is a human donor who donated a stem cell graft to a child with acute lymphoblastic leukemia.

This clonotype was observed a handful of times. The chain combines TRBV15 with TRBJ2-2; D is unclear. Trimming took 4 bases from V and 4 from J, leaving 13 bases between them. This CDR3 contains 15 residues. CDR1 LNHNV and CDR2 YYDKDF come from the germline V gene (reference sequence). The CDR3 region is CATSIWLMGTGELFF. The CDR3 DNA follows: TGTGCCACCAGCATCTGGTTAATGGGCACCGGGGAGCTGTTTTTT. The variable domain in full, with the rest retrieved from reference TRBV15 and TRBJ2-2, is DAMVIQNPRYQVTQFGKPVTLSCSQTLNHNVMYWYQQKSSQAPKLLFHYYDKDFNNEADTPDNFQSRRPNTSFCFLDIRSPGLGDTAMYLCATSIWLMGTGELFFGEGSRLTVL.

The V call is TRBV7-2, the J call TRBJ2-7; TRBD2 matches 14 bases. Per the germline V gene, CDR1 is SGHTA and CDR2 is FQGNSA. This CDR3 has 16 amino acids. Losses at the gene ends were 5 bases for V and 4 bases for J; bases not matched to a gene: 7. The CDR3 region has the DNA TGTGCCAGCAGCAAGGGACTAGCGGGAGACACTTACGAGCAGTACTTC. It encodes CASSKGLAGDTYEQYF.

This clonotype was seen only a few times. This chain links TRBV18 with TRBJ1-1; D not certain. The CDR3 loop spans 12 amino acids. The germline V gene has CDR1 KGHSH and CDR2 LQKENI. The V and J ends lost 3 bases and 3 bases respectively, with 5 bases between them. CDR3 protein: CASSPTYTEAFF. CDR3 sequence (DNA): TGTGCCAGCTCACCTACGTACACTGAAGCTTTCTTT.

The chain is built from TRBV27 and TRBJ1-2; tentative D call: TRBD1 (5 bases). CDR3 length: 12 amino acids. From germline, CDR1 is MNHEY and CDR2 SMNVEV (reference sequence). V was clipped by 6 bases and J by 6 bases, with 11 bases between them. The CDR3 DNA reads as TGTGCCAGCAGGGGAGGGGTCGATGGCTACACCTTC. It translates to CASRGGVDGYTF.

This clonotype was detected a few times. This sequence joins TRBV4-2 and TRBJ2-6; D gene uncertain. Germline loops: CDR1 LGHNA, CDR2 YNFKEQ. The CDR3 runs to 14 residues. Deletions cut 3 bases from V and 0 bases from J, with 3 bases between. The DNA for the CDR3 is TGTGCCAGCAGCCAGATCTCTGGGGCCAACGTCCTGACTTTC. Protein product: CASSQISGANVLTF.

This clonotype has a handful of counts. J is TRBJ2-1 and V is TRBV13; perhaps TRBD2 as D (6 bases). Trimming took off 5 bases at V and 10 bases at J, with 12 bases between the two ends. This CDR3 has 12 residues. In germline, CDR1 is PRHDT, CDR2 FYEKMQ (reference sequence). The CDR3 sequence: CASSLSLAEQFF. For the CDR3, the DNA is TGTGCCAGCAGCCTAAGCCTAGCGGAGCAGTTCTTC.

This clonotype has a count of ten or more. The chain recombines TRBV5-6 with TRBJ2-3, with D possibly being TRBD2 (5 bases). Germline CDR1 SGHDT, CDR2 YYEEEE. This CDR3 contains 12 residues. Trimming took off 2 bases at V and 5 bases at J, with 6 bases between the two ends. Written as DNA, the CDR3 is TGTGCCAGCAGCTTCACTAGAGATACGCAGTATTTT. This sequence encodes CASSFTRDTQYF. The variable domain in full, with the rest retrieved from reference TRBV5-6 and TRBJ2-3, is DAGVTQSPTHLIKTRGQQVTLRCSPKSGHDTVSWYQQALGQGPQFIFQYYEEEERQRGNFPDRFSGHQFPNYSSELNVNALLLGDSALYLCASSFTRDTQYFGPGTRLTVL.

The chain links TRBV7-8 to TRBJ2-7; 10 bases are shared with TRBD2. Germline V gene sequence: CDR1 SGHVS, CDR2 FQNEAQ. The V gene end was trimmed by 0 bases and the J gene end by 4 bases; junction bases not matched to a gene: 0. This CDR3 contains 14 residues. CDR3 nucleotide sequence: TGTGCCAGCAGCTTAGCTAGCGGGAGGTACGAGCAGTACTTC. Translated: CASSLASGRYEQYF.

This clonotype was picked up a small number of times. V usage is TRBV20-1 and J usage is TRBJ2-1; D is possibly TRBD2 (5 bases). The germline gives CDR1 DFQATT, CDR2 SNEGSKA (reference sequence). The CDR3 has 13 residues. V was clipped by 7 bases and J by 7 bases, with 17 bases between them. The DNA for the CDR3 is TGCAGTGGAAGGGAGCCGGTCGGAAATGAGCAGTTCTTC. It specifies CSGREPVGNEQFF.

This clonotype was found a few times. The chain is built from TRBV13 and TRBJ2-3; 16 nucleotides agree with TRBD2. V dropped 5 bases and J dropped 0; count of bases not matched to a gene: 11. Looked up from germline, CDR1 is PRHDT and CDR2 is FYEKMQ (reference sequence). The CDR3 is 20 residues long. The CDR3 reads CASSPQGLAGGGPSTDTQYF. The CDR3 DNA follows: TGTGCCAGCAGCCCCCAGGGACTAGCGGGAGGGGGCCCCAGCACAGATACGCAGTATTTT.

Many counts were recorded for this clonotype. The CDR3 nucleotides read TGTGCCAGCAGCCCATCCGTAACGGATACGCAGTATTTT. This encodes CASSPSVTDTQYF. The rearrangement uses TRBV7-3 and TRBJ2-3; no definite D call. The length of the CDR3 is 13 residues. From germline, CDR1 is SGHTA and CDR2 FQGTGA. Between the trimmed V and J ends, which lost 5 bases and 6 bases, there was a span of 12 bases. The variable domain in full, completed from reference TRBV7-3 and TRBJ2-3, reads GAGVSQTPSNKVTEKGKYVELRCDPISGHTALYWYRQSLGQGPEFLIYFQGTGAADDSGLPNDRFFAVRPEGSVSTLKIQRTERGDSAVYLCASSPSVTDTQYFGPGTRLTVL.

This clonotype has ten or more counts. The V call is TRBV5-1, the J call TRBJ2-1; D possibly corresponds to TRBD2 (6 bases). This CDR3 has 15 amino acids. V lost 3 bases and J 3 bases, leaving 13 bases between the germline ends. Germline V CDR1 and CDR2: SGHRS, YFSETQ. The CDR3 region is CASSSGTQIYNEQFF. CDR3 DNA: TGCGCCAGCAGCTCCGGGACTCAAATCTACAATGAGCAGTTCTTC.

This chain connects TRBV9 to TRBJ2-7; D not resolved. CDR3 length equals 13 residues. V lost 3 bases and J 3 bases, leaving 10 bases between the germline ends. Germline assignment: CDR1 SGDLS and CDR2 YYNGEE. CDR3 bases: TGTGCCAGCAGCGCAGGCTGGGACTACGAGCAGTACTTC. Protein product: CASSAGWDYEQYF.

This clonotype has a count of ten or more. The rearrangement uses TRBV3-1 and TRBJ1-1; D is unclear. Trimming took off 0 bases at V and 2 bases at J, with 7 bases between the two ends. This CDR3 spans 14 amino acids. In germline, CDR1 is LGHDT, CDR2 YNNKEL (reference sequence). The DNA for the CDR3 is TGTGCCAGCAGCCAAGAGGCGGGTAACACTGAAGCTTTCTTT. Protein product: CASSQEAGNTEAFF.

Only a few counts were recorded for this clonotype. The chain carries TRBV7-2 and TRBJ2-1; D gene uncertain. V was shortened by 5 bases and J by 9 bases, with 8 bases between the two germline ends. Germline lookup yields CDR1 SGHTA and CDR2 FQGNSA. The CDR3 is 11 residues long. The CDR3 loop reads CASSRGGEQFF. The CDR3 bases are TGTGCCAGCAGCCGAGGCGGTGAGCAGTTCTTC.

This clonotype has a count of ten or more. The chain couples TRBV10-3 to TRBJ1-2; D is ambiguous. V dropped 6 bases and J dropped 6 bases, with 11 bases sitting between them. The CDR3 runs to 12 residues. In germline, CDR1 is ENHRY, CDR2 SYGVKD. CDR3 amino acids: CAIRGVGDGYTF. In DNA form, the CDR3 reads TGTGCCATCAGGGGTGTTGGGGATGGCTACACCTTC.